The T cell receptor beta chain under discussion was sequenced for a study of post-analysis software for immune sequencing data. The overall study: Included among the disease courses, which were recorded for the cohort, were relapsing-remitting, secondary progressive and progressive-relapsing multiple sclerosis. General study results and limits: A significant reduction in normalized Chao1 diversity was observed in multiple sclerosis patients versus controls. Those samples that were prepared in the same batch co-clustered strongly by F measure. Controls had lower frequencies than patients of a few TRBV segments, which included TRBV5-6, TRBV5-1 and TRBV20-1.

This clonotype was recorded a few times. Its target is not known. Presence of unique molecular identifiers characterized the TCR beta cDNA libraries. Input of roughly 0.85 to 11 million T cells yielded 500,000 to 550,000 cDNA molecules. One entry per CDR3 protein, called by TCRdb with MiXCR from the PCR reads. The table shows some 700,000 distinct CDR3 sequences, with 55% to 70% occurring only once. The V and J ends lost 5 bases and 7 bases, in that order; junction bases with no gene match: 18. This CDR3 region has 19 residues. The gene calls are TRBV12-3 or TRBV12-4 and TRBJ2-1, with 12 bases matching TRBD2. The TCR comes from a girl aged 2 to 9 with multiple sclerosis. Sequencing was performed on blood. The CDR3 is CASSLLLLAGGPLGNEQFF. Written as DNA, the CDR3 is TGTGCCAGCAGTCTGCTACTACTAGCGGGGGGCCCATTGGGTAATGAGCAGTTCTTC.